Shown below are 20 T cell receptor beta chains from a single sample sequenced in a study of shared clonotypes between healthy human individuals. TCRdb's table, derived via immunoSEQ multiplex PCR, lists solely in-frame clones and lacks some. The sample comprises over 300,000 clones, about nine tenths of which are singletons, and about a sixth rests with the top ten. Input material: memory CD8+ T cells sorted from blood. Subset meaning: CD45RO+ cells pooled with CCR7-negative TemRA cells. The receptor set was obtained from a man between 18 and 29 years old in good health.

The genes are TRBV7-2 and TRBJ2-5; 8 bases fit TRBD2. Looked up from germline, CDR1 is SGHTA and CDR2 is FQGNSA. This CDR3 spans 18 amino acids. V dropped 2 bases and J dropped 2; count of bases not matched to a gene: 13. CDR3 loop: CASSLWGRISGKQETQYF. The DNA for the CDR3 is TGTGCCAGCAGCTTATGGGGTAGGATTAGCGGGAAACAAGAGACCCAGTACTTC.

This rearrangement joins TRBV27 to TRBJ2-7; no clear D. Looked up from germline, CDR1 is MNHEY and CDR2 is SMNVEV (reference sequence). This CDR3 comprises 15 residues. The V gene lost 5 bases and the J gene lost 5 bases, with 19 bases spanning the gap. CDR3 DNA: TGTGCCAGCAGTCCCCATGGGCCGACCGGCAACGAGCAGTACTTC. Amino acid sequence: CASSPHGPTGNEQYF.

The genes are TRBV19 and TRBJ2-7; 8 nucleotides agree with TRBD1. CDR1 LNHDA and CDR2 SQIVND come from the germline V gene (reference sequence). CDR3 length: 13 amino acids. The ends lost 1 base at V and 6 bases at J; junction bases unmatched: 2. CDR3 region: CASSIGGTGEQYF. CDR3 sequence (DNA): TGTGCCAGTAGTATAGGTGGGACAGGCGAGCAGTACTTC.

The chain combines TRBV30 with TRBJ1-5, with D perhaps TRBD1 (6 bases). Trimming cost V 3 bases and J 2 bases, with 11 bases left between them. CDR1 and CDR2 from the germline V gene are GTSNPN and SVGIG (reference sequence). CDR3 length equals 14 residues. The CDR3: CAWRGGGGNQPQHF. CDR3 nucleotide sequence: TGTGCCTGGAGAGGGGGAGGAGGCAATCAGCCCCAGCATTTT.

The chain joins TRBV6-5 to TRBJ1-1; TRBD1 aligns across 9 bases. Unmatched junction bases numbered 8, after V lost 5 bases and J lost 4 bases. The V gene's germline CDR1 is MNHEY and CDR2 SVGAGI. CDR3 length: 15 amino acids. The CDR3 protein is CASSGDREGSTEAFF. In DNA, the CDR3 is TGTGCCAGCAGTGGGGACAGGGAGGGTAGCACTGAAGCTTTCTTT.

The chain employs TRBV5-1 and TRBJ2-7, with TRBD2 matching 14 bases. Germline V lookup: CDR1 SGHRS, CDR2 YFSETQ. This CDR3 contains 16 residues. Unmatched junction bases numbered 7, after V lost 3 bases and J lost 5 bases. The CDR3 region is CASSWGTSGSSHEQYF. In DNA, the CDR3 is TGCGCCAGCAGCTGGGGGACTAGCGGGAGTTCTCACGAGCAGTACTTC.

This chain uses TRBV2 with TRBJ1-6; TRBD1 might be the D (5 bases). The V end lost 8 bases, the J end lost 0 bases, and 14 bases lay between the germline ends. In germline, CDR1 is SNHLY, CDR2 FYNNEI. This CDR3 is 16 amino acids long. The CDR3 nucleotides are TGTGCCAGCCTGGGACTTACGAGCTCCTATAATTCACCCCTCCACTTT. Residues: CASLGLTSSYNSPLHF.

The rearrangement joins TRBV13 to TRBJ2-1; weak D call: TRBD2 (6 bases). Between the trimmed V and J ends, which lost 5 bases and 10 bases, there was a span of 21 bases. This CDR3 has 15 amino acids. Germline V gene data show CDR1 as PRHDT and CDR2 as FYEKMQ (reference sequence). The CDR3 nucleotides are TGTGCCAGCAGCGCCGGGACTGAGTCATGGGTAGAGCAGTTCTTC. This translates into CASSAGTESWVEQFF.

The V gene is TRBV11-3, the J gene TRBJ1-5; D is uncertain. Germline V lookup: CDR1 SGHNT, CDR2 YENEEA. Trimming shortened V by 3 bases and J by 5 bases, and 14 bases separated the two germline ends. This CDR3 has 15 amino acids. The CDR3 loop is CASSFLTAIDQPQHF. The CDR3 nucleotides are TGTGCCAGCAGCTTTCTAACAGCCATTGATCAGCCCCAGCATTTT.

The CDR3 sequence: CASSPQAGVGETQYF. DNA of the CDR3: TGCGCCAGCAGCCCTCAGGCCGGGGTTGGAGAGACCCAGTACTTC. The V and J genes are TRBV5-1 and TRBJ2-5; possible D gene TRBD2, 5 bases. Looked up from germline, CDR1 is SGHRS and CDR2 is YFSETQ. This CDR3 has 15 amino acids. Trimming shortened V by 4 bases and J by 4 bases, and 17 bases separated the two germline ends.

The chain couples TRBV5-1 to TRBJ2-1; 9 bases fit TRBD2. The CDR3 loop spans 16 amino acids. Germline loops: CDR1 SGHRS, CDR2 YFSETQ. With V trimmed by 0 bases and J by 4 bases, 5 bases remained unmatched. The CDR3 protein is CASSLAASGTYNEQFF. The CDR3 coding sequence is TGCGCCAGCAGCTTGGCAGCTAGCGGGACTTACAATGAGCAGTTCTTC.

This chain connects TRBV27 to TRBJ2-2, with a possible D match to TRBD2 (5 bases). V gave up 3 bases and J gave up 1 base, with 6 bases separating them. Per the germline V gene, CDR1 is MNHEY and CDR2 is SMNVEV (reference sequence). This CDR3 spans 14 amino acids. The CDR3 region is CASSLEENTGELFF. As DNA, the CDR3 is TGTGCCAGCAGTTTGGAGGAGAACACCGGGGAGCTGTTTTTT.

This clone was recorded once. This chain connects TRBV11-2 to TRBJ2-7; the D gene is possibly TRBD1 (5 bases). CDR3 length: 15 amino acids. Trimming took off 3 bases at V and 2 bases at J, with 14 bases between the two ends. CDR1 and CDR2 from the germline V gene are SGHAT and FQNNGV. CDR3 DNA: TGTGCCAGCAGCTTTGTTGAAGGGGCGCCCTACGAGCAGTACTTC. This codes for CASSFVEGAPYEQYF. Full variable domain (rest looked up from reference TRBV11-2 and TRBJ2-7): EAGVAQSPRYKIIEKRQSVAFWCNPISGHATLYWYQQILGQGPKLLIQFQNNGVVDDSQLPKDRFSAERLKGVDSTLKIQPAKLEDSAVYLCASSFVEGAPYEQYFGPGTRLTVT.

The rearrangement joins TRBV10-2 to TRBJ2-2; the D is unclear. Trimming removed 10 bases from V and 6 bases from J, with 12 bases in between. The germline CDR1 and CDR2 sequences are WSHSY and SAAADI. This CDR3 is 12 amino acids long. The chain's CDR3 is CATRRDAGELFF. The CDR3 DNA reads TGCGCCACCCGGAGAGACGCCGGGGAGCTGTTTTTT.

The CDR3 reads CAISESTGVGTDTQYF. The CDR3 DNA reads TGTGCCATCAGTGAGTCAACGGGAGTGGGCACAGATACGCAGTATTTT. The chain couples TRBV10-3 to TRBJ2-3; tentatively, D is TRBD2 (6 bases). The CDR3 length is 16 residues. V dropped 0 bases and J dropped 1 base, with 11 bases sitting between them. The germline V gene has CDR1 ENHRY and CDR2 SYGVKD.

This chain's CDR3 is CASSGGDSSYEQYF. CDR3 DNA sequence: TGTGCCAGCAGTGGTGGGGACAGCTCCTACGAGCAGTACTTC. The V gene is TRBV6-1, the J gene TRBJ2-7, with 7 bases fitting TRBD1. The CDR3 has 14 residues. Trimming took 4 bases from V and 0 from J; bases not matched to a gene: 3. CDR1 MNHNS and CDR2 SASEGT come from the germline V gene.

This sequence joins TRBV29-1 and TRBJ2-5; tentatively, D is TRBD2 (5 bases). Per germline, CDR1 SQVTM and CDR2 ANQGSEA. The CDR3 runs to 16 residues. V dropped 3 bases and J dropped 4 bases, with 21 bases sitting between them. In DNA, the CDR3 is TGCAGCGTTGACGGGGAGAGTCGGGATACGGGAGAGACCCAGTACTTC. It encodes CSVDGESRDTGETQYF.

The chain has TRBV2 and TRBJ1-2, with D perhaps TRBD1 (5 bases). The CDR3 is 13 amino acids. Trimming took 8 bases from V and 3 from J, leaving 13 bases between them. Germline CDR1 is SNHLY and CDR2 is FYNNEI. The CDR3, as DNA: TGTGCCAGCCCTGAGCGGGGGGACTATGGCTACACCTTC. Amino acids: CASPERGDYGYTF.

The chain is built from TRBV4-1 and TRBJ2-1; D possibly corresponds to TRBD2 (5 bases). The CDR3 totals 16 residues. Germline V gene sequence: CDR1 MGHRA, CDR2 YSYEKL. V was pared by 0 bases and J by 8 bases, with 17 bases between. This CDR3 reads CASSQESPGMKDEQFF. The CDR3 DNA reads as TGCGCCAGCAGCCAAGAATCTCCGGGGATGAAGGATGAGCAGTTCTTC.

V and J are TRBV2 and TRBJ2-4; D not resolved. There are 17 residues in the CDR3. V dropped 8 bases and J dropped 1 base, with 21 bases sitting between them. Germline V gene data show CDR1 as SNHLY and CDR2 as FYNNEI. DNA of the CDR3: TGTGCCAGCCAACTAATCACCATCAGCTCTGCCAAAAACATTCAGTACTTC. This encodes CASQLITISSAKNIQYF. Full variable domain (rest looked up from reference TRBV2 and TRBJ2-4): EPEVTQTPSHQVTQMGQEVILRCVPISNHLYFYWYRQILGQKVEFLVSFYNNEISEKSEIFDDQFSVERPDGSNFTLKIRSTKLEDSAMYFCASQLITISSAKNIQYFGAGTRLSVL.